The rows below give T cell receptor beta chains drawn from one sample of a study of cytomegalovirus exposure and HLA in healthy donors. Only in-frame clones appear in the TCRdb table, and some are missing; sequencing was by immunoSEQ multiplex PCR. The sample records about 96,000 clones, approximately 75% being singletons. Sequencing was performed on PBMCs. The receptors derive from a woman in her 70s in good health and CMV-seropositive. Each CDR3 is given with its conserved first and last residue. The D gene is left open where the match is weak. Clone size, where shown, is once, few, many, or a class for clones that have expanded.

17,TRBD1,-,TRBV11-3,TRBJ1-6,CASSPGTGRTYNSPLHF,TGTGCCAGCAGCCCTGGGACAGGGAGGACCTATAATTCACCCCTCCACTTT
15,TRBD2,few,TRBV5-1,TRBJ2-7,CASSLELAGAYEQYF,TGCGCCAGCAGCTTGGAACTAGCGGGGGCCTACGAGCAGTACTTC
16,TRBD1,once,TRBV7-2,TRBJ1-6,CASTPQGAGNDSPLHF,TGTGCCAGCACCCCACAGGGGGCTGGTAATGATTCACCCCTCCACTTT
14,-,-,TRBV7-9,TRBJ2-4,CASSLSSGFGIQYF,TGTGCCAGCAGCTTATCCTCGGGGTTCGGCATTCAGTACTTC
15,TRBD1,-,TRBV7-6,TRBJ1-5,CASSLDRGLDQPQHF,TGTGCCAGCAGCTTAGACAGGGGGCTCGATCAGCCCCAGCATTTT
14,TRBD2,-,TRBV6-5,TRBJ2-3,CASSPSGRESAQYF,TGTGCCAGCAGTCCCAGCGGGAGGGAAAGCGCGCAGTATTTT
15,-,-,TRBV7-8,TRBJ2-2,CASRPVLANTGELFF,TGTGCCAGCAGGCCAGTCCTCGCGAACACCGGGGAGCTGTTTTTT
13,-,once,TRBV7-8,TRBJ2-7,CASSFRFSYEQYF,TGTGCCAGCAGCTTCCGGTTCTCCTACGAGCAGTACTTC
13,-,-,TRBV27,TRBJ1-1,CASSSGPSAEAFF,TGTGCCAGCAGCTCCGGGCCTAGCGCTGAAGCTTTCTTT
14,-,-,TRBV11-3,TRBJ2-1,CASSPGDSDNEQFF,TGTGCCAGCAGCCCGGGGGACTCCGACAATGAGCAGTTCTTC
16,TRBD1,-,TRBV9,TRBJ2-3,CASSVDRGRSTDTQYF,TGTGCCAGCAGCGTAGACAGGGGTAGGAGCACAGATACGCAGTATTTT
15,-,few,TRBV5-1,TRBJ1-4,CASSLGNREGEKLFF,TGCGCCAGCAGCTTAGGTAACAGGGAGGGTGAAAAACTGTTTTTT
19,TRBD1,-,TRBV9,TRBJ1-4,CASSSNAPGQSSTNEKLFF,TGTGCCAGTTCATCGAATGCCCCGGGACAGAGCTCAACTAATGAAAAACTGTTTTTT
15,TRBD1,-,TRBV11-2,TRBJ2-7,CASSLETGGSYEQYF,TGTGCCAGCAGCTTAGAAACAGGGGGCTCCTACGAGCAGTACTTC
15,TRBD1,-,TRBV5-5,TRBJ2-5,CASSPRTGLQETQYF,TGTGCCAGCAGCCCACGGACAGGACTCCAAGAGACCCAGTACTTC
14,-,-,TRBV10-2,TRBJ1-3,CASSDNRAGNTIYF,TGCGCCAGCAGTGATAACAGGGCAGGAAACACCATATATTTT
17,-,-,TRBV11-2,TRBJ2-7,CASSPNPGNSGSYEQYF,TGTGCCAGCAGCCCCAACCCCGGTAATAGCGGATCCTACGAGCAGTACTTC
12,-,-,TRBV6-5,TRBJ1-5,CASSHSNQPQHF,TGTGCCAGCAGCCATAGCAATCAGCCCCAGCATTTT
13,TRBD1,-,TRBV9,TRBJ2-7,CASSRGQGREQYF,TGTGCCAGCAGCAGAGGACAGGGGCGCGAGCAGTACTTC
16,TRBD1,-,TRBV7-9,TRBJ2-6,CASSSDRVSGANVLTF,TGTGCCAGCAGCTCAGACAGGGTATCTGGGGCCAACGTCCTGACTTTC
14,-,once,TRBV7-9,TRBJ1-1,CASSLQGDRTEAFF,TGTGCCAGCAGCTTGCAAGGGGATAGGACTGAAGCTTTCTTT
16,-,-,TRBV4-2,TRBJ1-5,CASSRGGEGSNQPQHF,TGTGCCAGCAGCCGGGGGGGGGAGGGGAGCAATCAGCCCCAGCATTTT
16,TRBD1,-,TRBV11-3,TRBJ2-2,CASSLGTGTGIGELFF,TGTGCCAGCAGCTTAGGGACCGGGACAGGGATCGGGGAGCTGTTTTTT
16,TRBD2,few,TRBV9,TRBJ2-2,CASSRGGFGLSGELFF,TGTGCCAGCAGCCGCGGGGGTTTCGGGCTAAGCGGGGAGCTGTTTTTT
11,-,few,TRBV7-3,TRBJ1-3,CASGSGDTIYF,TGTGCCAGCGGCTCCGGGGACACCATATATTTT
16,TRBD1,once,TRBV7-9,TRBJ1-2,CASSLQTGWNSYGYTF,TGTGCCAGCAGCTTGCAGACAGGGTGGAACTCCTATGGCTACACCTTC
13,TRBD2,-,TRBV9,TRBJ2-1,CASSKRTSYEQFF,TGTGCCAGCAGCAAACGGACTAGCTATGAGCAGTTCTTC
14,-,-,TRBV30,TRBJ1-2,CAWSVRREGDGYTF,TGTGCCTGGAGTGTACGTAGGGAGGGGGATGGCTACACCTTC
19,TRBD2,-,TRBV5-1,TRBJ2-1,CASSSAGTSGPTSYNEQFF,TGCGCCAGCAGCTCCGCCGGGACTAGCGGTCCTACCTCCTACAATGAGCAGTTCTTC
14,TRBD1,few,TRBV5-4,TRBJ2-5,CASSWDRYQETQYF,TGTGCCAGCAGCTGGGACAGGTACCAAGAGACCCAGTACTTC
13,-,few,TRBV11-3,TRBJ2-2,CASSLVERGELFF,TGTGCCAGCAGCTTAGTGGAGCGCGGGGAGCTGTTTTTT
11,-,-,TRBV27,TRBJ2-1,CASSISNEQFF,TGTGCCAGCAGTATCTCGAATGAGCAGTTCTTC
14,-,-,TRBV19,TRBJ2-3,CATRVGGATDTQYF,TGTGCCACGCGAGTGGGGGGGGCCACAGATACGCAGTATTTT
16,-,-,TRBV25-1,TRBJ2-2,CASSAPLGQGPGELFF,TGTGCCAGCAGTGCCCCCCTCGGGCAGGGTCCCGGGGAGCTGTTTTTT
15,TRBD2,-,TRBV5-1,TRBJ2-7,CASSVLLAGSYEQYF,TGCGCCAGCAGCGTCTTACTAGCGGGATCCTACGAGCAGTACTTC
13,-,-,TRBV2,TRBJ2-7,CASRTGISYEQYF,TGTGCCAGCAGAACAGGGATCTCCTACGAGCAGTACTTC
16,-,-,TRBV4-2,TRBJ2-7,CASSQVGGDSSYEQYF,TGTGCCAGCAGCCAAGTAGGGGGGGACTCATCCTACGAGCAGTACTTC
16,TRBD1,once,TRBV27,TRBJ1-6,CASSLTGYSYNSPLHF,TGTGCCAGCAGTTTGACAGGGTATTCCTATAATTCACCCCTCCACTTT
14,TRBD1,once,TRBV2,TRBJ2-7,CASSADREWSEQYF,TGTGCCAGCAGTGCGGACAGGGAATGGTCCGAGCAGTACTTC
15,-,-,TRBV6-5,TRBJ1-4,CASSYSSGWNEKLFF,TGTGCCAGCAGTTACTCGTCAGGGTGGAATGAAAAACTGTTTTTT
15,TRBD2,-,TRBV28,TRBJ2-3,CASSSSGSITDTQYF,TGTGCCAGCAGTTCTAGCGGGAGCATCACAGATACGCAGTATTTT
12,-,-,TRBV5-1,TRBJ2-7,CASSVQGYEQYF,TGCGCCAGCAGCGTCCAGGGGTACGAGCAGTACTTC
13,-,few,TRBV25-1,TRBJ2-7,CASSDPSSYEQYF,TGTGCCAGCAGTGATCCCAGCTCCTACGAGCAGTACTTC
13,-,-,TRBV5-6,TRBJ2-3,CASSVGGTDTQYF,TGTGCCAGCAGCGTTGGAGGGACAGATACGCAGTATTTT
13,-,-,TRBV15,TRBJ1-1,CAAQRGGRTEAFF,TGTGCCGCCCAGAGAGGAGGGAGGACTGAAGCTTTCTTT
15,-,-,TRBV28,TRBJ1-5,CASKEVFLSNQPQHF,TGTGCCAGCAAAGAGGTGTTTTTAAGCAATCAGCCCCAGCATTTT
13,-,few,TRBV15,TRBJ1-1,CATSKGDGTEAFF,TGTGCCACCAGCAAGGGAGATGGCACTGAAGCTTTCTTT
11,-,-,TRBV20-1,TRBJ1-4,CSAPFNEKLFF,TGCAGTGCTCCTTTTAATGAAAAACTGTTTTTT
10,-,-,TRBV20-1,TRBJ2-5,CSARSVYQYF,TGCAGTGCTAGATCGGTCTACCAGTACTTC
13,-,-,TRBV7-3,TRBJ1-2,CASSSDPDYGYTF,TGTGCCAGCAGCAGCGACCCGGACTATGGCTACACCTTC
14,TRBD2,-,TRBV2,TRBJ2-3,CASSRLAGADTQYF,TGTGCCAGCAGTCGACTAGCGGGGGCAGATACGCAGTATTTT
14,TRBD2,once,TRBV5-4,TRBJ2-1,CASSLLAGGNEQFF,TGTGCCAGCAGCTTATTAGCGGGAGGCAATGAGCAGTTCTTC
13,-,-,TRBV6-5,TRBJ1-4,CASRGGLGEKLFF,TGTGCCAGCAGGGGGGGGCTCGGGGAAAAACTGTTTTTT
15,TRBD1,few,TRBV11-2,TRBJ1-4,CASSQGTVNNEKLFF,TGTGCCAGCAGCCAGGGGACAGTTAATAATGAAAAACTGTTTTTT
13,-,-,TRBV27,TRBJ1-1,CASSLHEGAEAFF,TGTGCCAGCAGTTTGCATGAGGGGGCTGAAGCTTTCTTT